The clone carrying this TCR beta chain was observed a few times. This CDR3 region has 15 residues. Germline CDR1 and CDR2: SGHAT and FQNNGV. The V and J ends lost 5 bases and 8 bases, in that order; junction bases with no gene match: 12. These data come from a study of T cell changes during pregnancy in multiple sclerosis. The repertoire was sequenced with immunoSEQ multiplex PCR; TCRdb's copy has only in-frame clones and lacks some. The repertoire includes approximately 9,100 clones, about nine tenths of them detected once, and under 6.5% sits in the top ten. The sequences come from CD8+ T cells from peripheral blood mononuclear cells, collected in the first trimester of pregnancy. The sequence derives from a female donor in good health, enrolled as a control in a pregnancy study. The chain couples TRBV11-2 to TRBJ1-2; 9 bases are shared with TRBD1. CDR3 DNA: TGTGCCAGCAGCACCCGGGACAGGGCATCGCAAGGCTACACCTTC. Its translation is CASSTRDRASQGYTF.